This TCR beta chain was sequenced for a study of blood T cell repertoires in COVID-19. Study in general: From the United States, Italy and Spain came samples of acute and convalescent COVID-19. Sources were T cells, B-cell-depleted T cells, or PBMCs; the material itself was cDNA or gDNA.

V gave up 4 bases and J gave up 5 bases, with 14 bases separating them. The germline CDR1 and CDR2 sequences are SQVTM and ANQGSEA. The CDR3 loop spans 14 amino acids. As processed by the authors: Reference gene primer amplification in the assay estimated nucleated cell counts. The protocol was immunoSEQ multiplex PCR, while the TCRdb copy is restricted to in-frame clones and leaves out a portion. The D gene and trimming were derived from the DNA, and the V and J assignments and clone size from that table. Of around 150,000 clones listed, 80% to 85% are singletons. The sample taken for sequencing was peripheral blood. This rearrangement joins TRBV29-1 to TRBJ2-2; possible D gene TRBD2, 5 bases. The TCR comes from a woman aged 55-70 years with acute or convalescent COVID-19. Here the CDR3 DNA reads TGCAGCGTTGGGCAGGAGGAAGTAACCGGGGAGCTGTTTTTT. As protein: CSVGQEEVTGELFF.